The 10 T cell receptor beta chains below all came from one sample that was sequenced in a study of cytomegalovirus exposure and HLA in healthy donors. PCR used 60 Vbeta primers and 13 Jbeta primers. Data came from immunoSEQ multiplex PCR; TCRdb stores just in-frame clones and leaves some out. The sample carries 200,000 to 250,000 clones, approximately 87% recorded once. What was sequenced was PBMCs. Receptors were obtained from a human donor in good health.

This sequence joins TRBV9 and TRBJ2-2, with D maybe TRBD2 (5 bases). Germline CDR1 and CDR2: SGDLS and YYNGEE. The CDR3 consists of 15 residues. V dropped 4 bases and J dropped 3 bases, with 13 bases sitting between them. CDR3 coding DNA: TGTGCCAGCAGCAAATCCCGAGCGGACACCGGGGAGCTGTTTTTT. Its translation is CASSKSRADTGELFF.

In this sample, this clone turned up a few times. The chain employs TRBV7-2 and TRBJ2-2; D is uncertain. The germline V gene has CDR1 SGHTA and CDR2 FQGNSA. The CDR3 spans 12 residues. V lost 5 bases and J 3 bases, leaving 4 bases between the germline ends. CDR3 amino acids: CASSPYTGELFF. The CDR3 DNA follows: TGTGCCAGCAGCCCTTACACCGGGGAGCTGTTTTTT.

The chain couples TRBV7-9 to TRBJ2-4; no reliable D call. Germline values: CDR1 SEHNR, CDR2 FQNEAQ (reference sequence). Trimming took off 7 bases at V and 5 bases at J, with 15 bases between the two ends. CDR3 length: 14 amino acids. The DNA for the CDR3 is TGTGCCAGCAACGACGGAGTGTGGGAAAACATTCAGTACTTC. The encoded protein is CASNDGVWENIQYF.

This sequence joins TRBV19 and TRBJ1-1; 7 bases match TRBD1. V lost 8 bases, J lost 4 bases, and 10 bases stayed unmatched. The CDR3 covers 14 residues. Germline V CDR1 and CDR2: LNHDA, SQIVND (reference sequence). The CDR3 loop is CASGVTGYATEAFF. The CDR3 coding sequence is TGTGCCAGTGGGGTGACAGGGTATGCCACTGAAGCTTTCTTT.

Here the CDR3 reads CASSLALAGAMYF. The CDR3 region has the DNA TGTGCCAGCAGCTTAGCGCTAGCGGGGGCAATGTACTTC. The V and J genes are TRBV7-9 and TRBJ2-7, with 10 nucleotides matching TRBD2. Trimming removed 0 bases from V and 12 bases from J; junction bases left unmatched: 5. Germline loops: CDR1 SEHNR, CDR2 FQNEAQ (reference sequence). The CDR3 loop spans 13 amino acids.

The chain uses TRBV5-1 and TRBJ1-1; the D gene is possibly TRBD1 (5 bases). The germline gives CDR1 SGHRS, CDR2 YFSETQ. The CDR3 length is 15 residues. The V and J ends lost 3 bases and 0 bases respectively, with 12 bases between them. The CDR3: CASSSRGAMNTEAFF. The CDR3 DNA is TGCGCCAGCAGCTCCCGTGGGGCCATGAACACTGAAGCTTTCTTT.

Written as DNA, the CDR3 is TGTGCCACCAGCACCCCTAGCGGGGAGTACAATGAGCAGTTCTTC. Protein: CATSTPSGEYNEQFF. The chain recombines TRBV15 with TRBJ2-1, with 9 positions matching TRBD2. Trimming cost V 4 bases and J 4 bases; bases outside gene matches: 5. Germline lookup yields CDR1 LNHNV and CDR2 YYDKDF (reference sequence). The CDR3 has 15 residues.

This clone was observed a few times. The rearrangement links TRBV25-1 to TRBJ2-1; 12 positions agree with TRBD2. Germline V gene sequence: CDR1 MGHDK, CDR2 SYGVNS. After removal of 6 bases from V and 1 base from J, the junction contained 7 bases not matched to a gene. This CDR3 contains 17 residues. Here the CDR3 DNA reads TGTGCCAGCAGAGCGACTAGCGGGAGTGGTTCCTACAATGAGCAGTTCTTC. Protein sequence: CASRATSGSGSYNEQFF.

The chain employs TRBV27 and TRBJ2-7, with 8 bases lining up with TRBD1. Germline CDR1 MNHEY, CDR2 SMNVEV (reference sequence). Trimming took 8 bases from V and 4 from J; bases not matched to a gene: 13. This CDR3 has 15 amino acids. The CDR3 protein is CASRPLAGGIYEQYF. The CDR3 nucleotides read TGTGCCAGCCGACCACTTGCAGGGGGCATTTACGAGCAGTACTTC.

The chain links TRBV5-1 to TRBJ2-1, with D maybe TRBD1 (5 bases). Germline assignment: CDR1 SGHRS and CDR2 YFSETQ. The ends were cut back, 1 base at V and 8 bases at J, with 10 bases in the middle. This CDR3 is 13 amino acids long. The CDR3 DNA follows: TGCGCCAGCAGCTTGCTTCAGGGCGATGAGCAGTTCTTC. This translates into CASSLLQGDEQFF.